Listed below are T cell receptor beta chains from one sample, sequenced in a study of T cell clusters in autoimmune cytopenias. After re-calling the multiplex PCR reads, TCRdb lists one entry per CDR3 protein, DNA absent. Found here are roughly 4,200 distinct CDR3 sequences; the top ten clones hold approximately 67%. These data were also filed under a second study, of T cell repertoires in aging, cancer and after chemotherapy.

Sequencing was carried out using peripheral blood. These TCRs come from a human donor with an autoimmune cytopenia or autoimmune hepatitis (not recorded which). Both conserved end residues are part of each CDR3. Clone size is not always given. Where it is, it says once, few, many or a class for expanded clones.

v_call	clone_size	j_call	cdr3_aa
TRBV7-9	NA	TRBJ2-1	CASSATGQISNEQFF
TRBV2	NA	TRBJ2-5	CASITDQETQYF
TRBV10-3	NA	TRBJ1-4	CAISERETNEKLFF
TRBV18	NA	TRBJ2-7	CASSPSQTSEQYF
TRBV5-6	NA	TRBJ2-3	CASSLGQGRTDTQYF
TRBV19	NA	TRBJ2-7	CASSIGPGTVYEQYF
TRBV19	NA	TRBJ2-2	CAIKTGTGSTGELFF
TRBV7-6	NA	TRBJ2-7	CASSFKTGAYEQYF
TRBV27	NA	TRBJ1-6	CASKSQPSSYNSPLHF
TRBV6-2/TRBV6-3	NA	TRBJ1-1	CASSYVQGTEAFF
TRBV15	medium-sized	TRBJ2-5	CATSRDNTVQETQYF
TRBV5-4	NA	TRBJ2-1	CASSQRLAGGFYNEQFF
TRBV29-1	medium-sized	TRBJ2-1	CSVEDGVPGGHSYNEQFF
TRBV5-5	medium-sized	TRBJ2-7	CASSFSGGEQYF
TRBV6-1	NA	TRBJ1-4	CASRSGQGGLKLMEKLFF
TRBV18	NA	TRBJ2-2	CASSPGVFLSGELFF
TRBV29-1	medium-sized	TRBJ1-1	CSVLRDMNTEAFF
TRBV5-5	NA	TRBJ2-6	CASSLRTGNTGANVLTF
TRBV12-3/TRBV12-4	NA	TRBJ1-3	CASSQQGVGNTIYF
TRBV12-3/TRBV12-4	NA	TRBJ1-3	CASSFWLHSGNTIYF
TRBV19	NA	TRBJ2-5	CASSIIQGAGETQYF
TRBV27	NA	TRBJ1-2	CASSSDTRQGLYYGYTF
TRBV6-1	NA	TRBJ2-5	CASSEGIEETQYF
TRBV11-3	NA	TRBJ2-7	CASSLGTGSYEQYF